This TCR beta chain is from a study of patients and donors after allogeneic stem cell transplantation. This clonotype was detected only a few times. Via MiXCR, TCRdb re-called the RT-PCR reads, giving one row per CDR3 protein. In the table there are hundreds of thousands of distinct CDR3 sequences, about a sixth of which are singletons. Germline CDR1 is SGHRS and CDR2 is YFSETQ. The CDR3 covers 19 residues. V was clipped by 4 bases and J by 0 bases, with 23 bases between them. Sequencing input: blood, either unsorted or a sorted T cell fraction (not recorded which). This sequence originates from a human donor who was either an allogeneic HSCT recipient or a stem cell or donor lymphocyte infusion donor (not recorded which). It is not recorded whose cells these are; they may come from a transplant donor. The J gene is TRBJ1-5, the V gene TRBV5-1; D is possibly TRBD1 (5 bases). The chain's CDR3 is CASSNPSGTLPYSNQPQHF. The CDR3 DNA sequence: TGCGCCAGCAGCAACCCGTCAGGGACCTTGCCCTATAGCAATCAGCCCCAGCATTTT.